Included here is one T cell receptor (beta chain) sequence, with context. This clonotype was observed at least ten times. No base qualities exist here, and no much larger clone lies one base off it. There are 16 amino acids in the CDR3, from cysteine to phenylalanine inclusive. Only the CDR3 region is kept as DNA, spanning 48 bases read in frame from base 1. CDR1 is given as MNHEY and CDR2 as SMNVEV, both from the germline V gene (reference sequence). The V end loses 5 bases and the J end loses 2 bases, and a stretch of 17 bases separates them. This record belongs to a study of T cells after yellow fever vaccination (dated 2019 in TCRdb). At the level of the whole study: The SMART-Seq v4 Ultra Low Input RNA kit was used to prepare libraries from fractions with low cell numbers. Two healthy male donors, one aged 18 to 30 and one aged 30 to 39 years, made up the cohort. Bulk PBMC replicates and cell subsets were isolated from blood drawn at multiple timepoints before and after both primary and secondary immunization. To follow T-cell clones before and after both primary and booster YFV17D yellow fever vaccination, bulk TCR alpha and beta repertoires underwent longitudinal sequencing.

The treatment or condition label on this specimen signifies: live attenuated yellow fever vaccine strain. PBMCs were isolated from peripheral blood using a standard Ficoll-Paque protocol. Epitope-specific CD8 T cells were sorted with a dextramer loaded with the yellow fever NS4B epitope peptide, and anti-CD3 and anti-CD8 staining was applied. RNA was extracted with TriZol from bulk PBMCs, CD4 and CD8 fractions, and dextramer-positive and dextramer-negative fractions. General findings and caveats noted by the study authors: After the booster, most of the clones that had expanded following primary vaccination were detected again (about 95% of CD4 and 88% of CD8), which suggests that memory was broadly maintained. Compared with the primary T-cell response, the secondary T-cell response was faster but weaker, reaching its peak on day 5 rather than on day 15. Computational filtering was required because FACS-sorted repertoires could contain abundant contaminating clonotypes from the bulk population. A small share of clonotypes was detected in both CD4 and CD8 compartments, with the overlap likely arising from convergent recombination. Because the study included only a couple of donors, the extent to which the findings can be generalized is limited.

TCR cDNA was synthesized by 5'RACE template switching, which introduced a universal primer site and unique molecular identifiers. Priming of cDNA synthesis was performed from both the TCR alpha and TCR beta constant segments. Two PCR steps were used to amplify libraries, with sample barcodes and sequencing adapters being added in the second step. Libraries were sequenced on Illumina HiSeq 2500 (2x100 bp) or NovaSeq (2x150 bp). Under the source paper's analysis protocol: MIGEC was used to demultiplex reads and collapse the reads into UMI consensus sequences, and MiXCR was used for V(D)J alignment. Clonotypes responding to the vaccine were identified with edgeR on replicate PBMC samples, with the criteria of FDR below 0.01 and a log2 fold change above 5 up to day 15. Each bulk clonotype was labeled CD4 or CD8 based on which sequenced repertoire, CD4 or CD8, contained the clonotype at higher abundance. Clonotypes enriched at least 10-fold in dextramer-positive over dextramer-negative fractions were defined as NS4B-specific, and CD4-biased clonotypes were excluded. TCRdb itself trimmed the public reads at Q25 with fastp, ran MiXCR and retained productive beta chains. One record per CDR3 amino acid sequence lists the most common genes and DNA. In this record, the V and J calls reflect TCRdb's handling and not the investigators' own analysis. The sample profile shows about 45,000 distinct CDR3 sequences; 6% to 7% of them were found once. Of the sample, 15% falls within the top ten clones.

This receptor was taken from a man younger than 40 who received the YFV17D yellow fever vaccine. Recombination joined TRBV27 with TRBJ2-3; the D match is possibly TRBD1 or TRBD2, with 5 bases aligned in each. Source: CD8+ T cells not binding an NS4B(214-222) dextramer, sorted from PBMCs, taken 45 days after the yellow fever booster vaccination. In light of the paper, this sample's cell subset or site label describes: NS4B epitope dextramer-negative CD8 T cells. The nucleotides read TGTGCCAGCAGTCCTCTGGGCAGGGAGTTCACAGATACGCAGTATTTT. The encoded protein is CASSPLGREFTDTQYF.